One sample yielded the 9 T cell receptor beta chains listed below, sequenced in a study of blood T cell repertoires in COVID-19. Clones were sequenced by immunoSEQ multiplex PCR, and TCRdb holds only the in-frame ones, with some missing. This sample has under 150,000 clones; about nine tenths occur once, and the top ten carry under 4.5%. Material for sequencing was peripheral blood. Source of these receptors: a man in his fifties or sixties with active COVID-19.

This chain connects TRBV5-8 to TRBJ2-4, with a possible D match to TRBD1 (5 bases). The CDR3 spans 15 residues. The V gene lost 0 bases and the J gene lost 3 bases, with 10 bases spanning the gap. CDR1 SGHTS and CDR2 YDEGEE come from the germline V gene. In nucleotides, the CDR3 is TGTGCCAGCAGCTTGGGACAGAACCTCAAAAACATTCAGTACTTC. Its protein product is CASSLGQNLKNIQYF. Looking up the rest from reference TRBV5-8 and TRBJ2-4 gives the full variable domain: EAGVTQSPTHLIKTRGQQATLRCSPISGHTSVYWYQQALGLGLQFLLWYDEGEERNRGNFPPRFSGRQFPNYSSELNVNALELEDSALYLCASSLGQNLKNIQYFGAGTRLSVL.

The chain has TRBV7-3 and TRBJ1-6; D call uncertain. Germline CDR1 SGHTA, CDR2 FQGTGA. The V gene lost 4 bases and the J gene lost 7 bases, with 8 bases spanning the gap. The CDR3 is made up of 13 amino acids. The DNA for the CDR3 is TGTGCCAGCAGCTCAGGTGGAAATTCACCCCTCCACTTT. Translation gives CASSSGGNSPLHF.

This chain's CDR3 is CASRSGTNTGELFF. The CDR3 nucleotides are TGTGCCAGCAGGAGCGGAACGAACACCGGGGAGCTGTTTTTT. The V call is TRBV9, the J call TRBJ2-2; D perhaps matches TRBD2 (5 bases). The length of the CDR3 is 14 residues. Germline CDR1 is SGDLS and CDR2 is YYNGEE. V lost 5 bases and J 0 bases, leaving 8 bases between the germline ends.

The rearrangement joins TRBV2 to TRBJ2-1; perhaps TRBD1 as D (6 bases). Trimming removed 7 bases from V and 7 bases from J, with 17 bases in between. CDR1 and CDR2 from the germline V gene are SNHLY and FYNNEI. This CDR3 has 14 residues. DNA of the CDR3: TGTGCCAGCAAAAGAGAGGCAGGGGAAAATGAGCAGTTCTTC. Its translation: CASKREAGENEQFF.

This rearrangement joins TRBV19 to TRBJ2-1; 10 bases are shared with TRBD2. Germline trimming cut 5 bases from V and 5 bases from J; bases unmatched to any gene: 9. The germline CDR1 and CDR2 sequences are LNHDA and SQIVND (reference sequence). This CDR3 has 16 amino acids. This chain's CDR3 is CASSQLAGPGHNEQFF. Here the CDR3 DNA reads TGTGCCAGTAGTCAACTAGCGGGGCCCGGCCACAATGAGCAGTTCTTC.

The CDR3 DNA is TGTGCCAGCAGTCCTAGGACTAGCGGGAGGGCCCCAGATTCCGAACAAGAGACCCAGTACTTC. Amino acids: CASSPRTSGRAPDSEQETQYF. This rearrangement joins TRBV6-6 to TRBJ2-5, with 15 positions matching TRBD2. This CDR3 has 21 amino acids. The trim removed 5 bases at V and 2 bases at J, leaving 18 bases unmatched. From germline, CDR1 is MNHNY and CDR2 SVGAGI (reference sequence).

The chain carries TRBV6-5 and TRBJ1-1, with D possibly TRBD1 on 6 matching bases. The CDR3 totals 15 residues. Trimming removed 2 bases at V and 1 base at J, with 11 bases between. CDR1 MNHEY and CDR2 SVGAGI come from the germline V gene. The CDR3 spells CASSYARGANTEAFF. CDR3 DNA sequence: TGTGCCAGCAGTTACGCCAGGGGAGCGAACACTGAAGCTTTCTTT.

This CDR3 is CASSPGGASAGGPKNIQYF. CDR3 coding DNA: TGTGCCAGCAGCCCCGGGGGGGCTTCAGCGGGGGGACCCAAAAACATTCAGTACTTC. This rearrangement joins TRBV14 to TRBJ2-4; 9 positions agree with TRBD2. CDR1 SGHDN and CDR2 FVKESK come from the germline V gene. CDR3 length: 19 amino acids. V lost 4 bases and J lost 2; bases outside the gene matches: 15. Full variable domain (remainder filled in from reference TRBV14 and TRBJ2-4): EAGVTQFPSHSVIEKGQTVTLRCDPISGHDNLYWYRRVMGKEIKFLLHFVKESKQDESGMPNNRFLAERTGGTYSTLKVQPAELEDSGVYFCASSPGGASAGGPKNIQYFGAGTRLSVL.

V is TRBV7-9 and J is TRBJ1-2; tentative D call: TRBD1 (5 bases). Looked up from germline, CDR1 is SEHNR and CDR2 is FQNEAQ (reference sequence). The CDR3 runs to 15 residues. With 5 bases removed from V and 1 base from J, the gap between germline ends came to 14 bases. CDR3 region: CASSPPQRGNYGYTF. As DNA, the CDR3 is TGTGCCAGCAGCCCACCCCAAAGGGGTAACTATGGCTACACCTTC.